The sequence of this T cell receptor (beta chain) was determined in a study of blood T cell repertoires in COVID-19. Clinical history reported by participants formed the basis on which cohorts were assigned. As handled by the study authors: Reference gene primer amplification yielded estimated nucleated cell counts. Method: immunoSEQ multiplex PCR; TCRdb's copy keeps in-frame clones and lacks some. The V and J calls and the clone size are those of that table, but D and trimming were determined from the DNA. In the table there are around 230,000 clones, approximately 90% of which are singletons. This CDR3 is 15 amino acids long. Per germline, CDR1 SGHDT and CDR2 YYEEEE. Trimming pared 4 bases from V and 4 bases from J, leaving 15 bases between.

Sequencing used PBMCs or T cells enriched from blood (not recorded which). This receptor was identified in a woman aged 40 to 50 with acute COVID-19. The chain carries TRBV5-6 and TRBJ2-1; D perhaps matches TRBD1 (6 bases). CDR3 nucleotides: TGTGCCAGCAGCGCACAGGGAAGGCTATACAATGAGCAGTTCTTC. This codes for CASSAQGRLYNEQFF.